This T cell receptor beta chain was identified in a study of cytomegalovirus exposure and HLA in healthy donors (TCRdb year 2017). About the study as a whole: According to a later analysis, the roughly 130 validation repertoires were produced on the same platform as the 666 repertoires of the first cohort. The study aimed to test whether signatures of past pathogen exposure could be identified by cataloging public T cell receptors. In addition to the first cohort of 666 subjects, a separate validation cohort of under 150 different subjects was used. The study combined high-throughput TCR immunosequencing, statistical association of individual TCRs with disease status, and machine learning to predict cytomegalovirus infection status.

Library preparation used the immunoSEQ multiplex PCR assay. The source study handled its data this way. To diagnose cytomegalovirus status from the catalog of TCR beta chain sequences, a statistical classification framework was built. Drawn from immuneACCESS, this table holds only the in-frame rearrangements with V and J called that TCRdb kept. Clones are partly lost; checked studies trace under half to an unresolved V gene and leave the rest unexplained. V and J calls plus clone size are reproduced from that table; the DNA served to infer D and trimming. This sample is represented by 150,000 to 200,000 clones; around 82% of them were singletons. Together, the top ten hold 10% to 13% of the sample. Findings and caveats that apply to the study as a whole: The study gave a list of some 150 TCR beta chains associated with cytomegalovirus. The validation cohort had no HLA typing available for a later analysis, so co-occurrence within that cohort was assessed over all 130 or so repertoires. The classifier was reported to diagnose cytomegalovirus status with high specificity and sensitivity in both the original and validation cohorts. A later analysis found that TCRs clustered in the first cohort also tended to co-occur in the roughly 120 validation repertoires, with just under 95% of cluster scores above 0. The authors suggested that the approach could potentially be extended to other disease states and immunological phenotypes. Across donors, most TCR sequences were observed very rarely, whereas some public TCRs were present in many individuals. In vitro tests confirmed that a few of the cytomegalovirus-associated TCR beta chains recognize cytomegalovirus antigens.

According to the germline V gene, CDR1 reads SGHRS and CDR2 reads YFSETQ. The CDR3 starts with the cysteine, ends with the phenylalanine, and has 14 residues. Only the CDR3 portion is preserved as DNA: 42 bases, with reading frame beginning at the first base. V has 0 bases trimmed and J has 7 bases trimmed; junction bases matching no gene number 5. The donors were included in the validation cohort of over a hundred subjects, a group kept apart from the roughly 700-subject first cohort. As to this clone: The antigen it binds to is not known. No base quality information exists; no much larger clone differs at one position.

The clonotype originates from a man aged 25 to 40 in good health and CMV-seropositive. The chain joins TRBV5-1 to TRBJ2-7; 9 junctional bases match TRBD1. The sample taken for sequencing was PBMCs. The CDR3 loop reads CASSLDRGLGEQYF. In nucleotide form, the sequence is TGCGCCAGCAGCTTGGACAGGGGGCTGGGGGAGCAGTACTTC.